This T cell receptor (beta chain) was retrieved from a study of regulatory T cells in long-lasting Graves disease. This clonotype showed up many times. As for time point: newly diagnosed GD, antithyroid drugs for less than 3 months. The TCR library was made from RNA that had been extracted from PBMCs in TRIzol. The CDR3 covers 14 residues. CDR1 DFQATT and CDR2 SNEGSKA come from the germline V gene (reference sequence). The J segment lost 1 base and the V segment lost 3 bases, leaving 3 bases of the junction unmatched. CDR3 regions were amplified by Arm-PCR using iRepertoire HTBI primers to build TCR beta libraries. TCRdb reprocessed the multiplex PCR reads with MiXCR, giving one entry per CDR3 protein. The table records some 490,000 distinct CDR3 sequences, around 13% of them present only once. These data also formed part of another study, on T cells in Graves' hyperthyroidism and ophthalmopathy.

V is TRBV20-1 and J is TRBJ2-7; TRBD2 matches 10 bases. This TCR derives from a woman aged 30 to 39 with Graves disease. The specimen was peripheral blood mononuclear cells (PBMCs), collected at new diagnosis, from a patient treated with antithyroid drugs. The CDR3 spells CSASPSGRSYEQYF. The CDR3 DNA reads TGCAGTGCTAGTCCTAGCGGGAGATCCTACGAGCAGTACTTC.